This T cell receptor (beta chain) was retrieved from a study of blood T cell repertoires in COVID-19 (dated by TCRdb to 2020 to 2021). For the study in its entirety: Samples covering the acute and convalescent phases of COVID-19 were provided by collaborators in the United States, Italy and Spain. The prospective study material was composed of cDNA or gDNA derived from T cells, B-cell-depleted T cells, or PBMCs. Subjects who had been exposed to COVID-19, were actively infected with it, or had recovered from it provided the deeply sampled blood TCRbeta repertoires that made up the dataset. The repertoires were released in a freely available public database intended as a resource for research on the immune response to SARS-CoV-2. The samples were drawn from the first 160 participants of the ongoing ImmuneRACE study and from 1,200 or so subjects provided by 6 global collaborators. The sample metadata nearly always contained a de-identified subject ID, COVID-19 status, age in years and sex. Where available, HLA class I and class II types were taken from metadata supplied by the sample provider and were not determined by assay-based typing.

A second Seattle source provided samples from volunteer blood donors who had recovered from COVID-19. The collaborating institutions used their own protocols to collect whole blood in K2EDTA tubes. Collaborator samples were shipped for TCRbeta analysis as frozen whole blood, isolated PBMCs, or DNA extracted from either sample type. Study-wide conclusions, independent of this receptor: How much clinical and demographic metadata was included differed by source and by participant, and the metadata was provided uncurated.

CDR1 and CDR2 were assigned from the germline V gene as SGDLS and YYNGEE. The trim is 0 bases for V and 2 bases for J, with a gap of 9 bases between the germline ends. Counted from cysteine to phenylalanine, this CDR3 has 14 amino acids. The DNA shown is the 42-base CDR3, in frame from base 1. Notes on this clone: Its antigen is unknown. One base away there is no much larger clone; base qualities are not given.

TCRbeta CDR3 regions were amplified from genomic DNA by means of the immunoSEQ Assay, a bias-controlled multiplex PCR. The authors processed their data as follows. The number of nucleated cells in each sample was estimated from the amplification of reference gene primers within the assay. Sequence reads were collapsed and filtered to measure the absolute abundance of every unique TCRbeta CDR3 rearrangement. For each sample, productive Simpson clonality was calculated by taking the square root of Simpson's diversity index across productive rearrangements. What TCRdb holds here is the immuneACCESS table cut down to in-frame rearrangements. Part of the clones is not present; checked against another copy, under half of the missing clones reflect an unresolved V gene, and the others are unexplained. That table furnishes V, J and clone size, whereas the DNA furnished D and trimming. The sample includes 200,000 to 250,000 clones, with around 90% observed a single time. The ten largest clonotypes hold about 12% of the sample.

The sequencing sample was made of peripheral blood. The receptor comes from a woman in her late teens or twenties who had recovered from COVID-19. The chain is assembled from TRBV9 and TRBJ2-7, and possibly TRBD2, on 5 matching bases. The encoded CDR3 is CASSVGLPAYEQYF. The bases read TGTGCCAGCAGCGTAGGACTACCGGCCTACGAGCAGTACTTC.